The present TCR beta chain was sequenced within a study of vaccination effects on CD4 cells after COVID-19 (dated by TCRdb to 2022 to 2024). Notes on the research overall: In the ViraFEST assay, PBMC were stimulated with viral peptide pools, and TCR sequencing was then used to find antigen-specific CD4+ T cell clonotypes based on their expansion. A total of 10 COVID-19 convalescent patients and a handful of SARS-CoV-2-naive healthy vaccine recipients were included in the full study. The Oncomine TCR Beta short-read assay on an Illumina iSeq 100 was used to sequence cultures from other donors in the study. Each participant got two doses of an mRNA SARS-CoV-2 vaccine, either BNT162b2 or mRNA-1273. Each well held under 2.5 million PBMC cultured in IMDM containing approximately 5% human AB serum, roughly 9.6 IU/ml IL-2 and gentamicin, along with roughly 10 ug/ml peptides. SARS-CoV-2 spike-specific CD4+ TCR repertoires were compared before and after mRNA vaccination in COVID-19 convalescent patients and in infection-naive vaccine recipients. Points the paper makes about the study in general: The study was limited by a small number of convalescent patients and lacked early post-infection timepoints. At late post-vaccination timepoints, both infection-induced and vaccine-induced clones showed marked clonal contraction, consistent with waning T cell responses. In healthy vaccine recipients, vaccine-induced clones were almost all SARS-CoV-2 mono-reactive, with only 1 of 255 being cross-reactive with common cold coronaviruses.

The method was the immunoSEQ multiplex PCR assay. DNA from the cultured, isolated CD4+ T cells was subjected to TCR beta CDR3 sequencing. The published analysis was carried out like this. The analysis removed non-productive TCR sequences, trimmed reads to the CDR3 region, and retained only CDR3s that were 7 or more amino acids long. The MANAFEST web app was used to identify antigen-specific clonotypes by comparing expansion in peptide wells with expansion in reference cultures. For clones to be considered positive, expansion at FDR<0.05 versus reference and all other wells, an odds ratio above 5, and a frequency above 0.1% in two replicate wells were required. Cross-reactive clonotypes were defined as significantly expanded in SARS-CoV-2 spike wells and in at least one common cold coronavirus spike condition. Levenshtein distance calculated with the stringdist R package was used to assess CDR3 similarity, and unrooted trees were constructed with ape in R 3.6.1. The clones in this table, taken by TCRdb from immuneACCESS, are in-frame only. Not every clone is retained; where verified, under half of the shortfall comes from an unresolved V gene, and the cause of the rest is unknown. V and J calls and clone size come straight from that table; D and trimming were deduced from the DNA. The sample yields roughly 31,000 clones; less than 85% were counted once. Of the sample, over 3% is held by the ten largest clones.

After more than 9 days of culture, CD4+ T cells were isolated with the EasySep CD4+ T cell isolation kit. Healthy vaccine recipients had no prior SARS-CoV-2 infection, confirmed by negative nucleocapsid antibodies before and after vaccination. Half of the culture medium was replaced with fresh IL-2-containing medium on days 3 and 7. Unless noted otherwise, every peptide stimulation condition was grown in triplicate wells. PBMC were separated from whole blood using Ficoll-Paque Plus gradient centrifugation and were then either cryopreserved at -140C or used fresh. The QIAamp micro DNA kit was used to extract genomic DNA from the cultured CD4+ T cells. For this clone: It lacks a known antigen. Base quality data are lacking; no much larger clone is found one base away.

Trimming accounts for 3 bases at V and 7 bases at J, while the number of junction bases matched to no gene is 6. Based on the germline V gene (reference sequence), the CDR1 and CDR2 sequences are LNHDA and SQIVND. The CDR3 measures 14 amino acids from cysteine to phenylalanine. Only CDR3 DNA remains: 42 bases, in frame from the first base. The material sequenced was CD4+ T cells from PBMCs cultured without peptide, taken before COVID-19 vaccination. This TCR was recovered from a human donor who received a COVID-19 vaccine. Recombination linked TRBV19 to TRBJ2-4, with 7 bases in between that match TRBD1. The CDR3 protein sequence reads: CASSIAQGFNIQYF. Here is the DNA: TGTGCCAGTAGTATCGCACAGGGGTTCAACATTCAGTACTTC.